These T cell receptor beta chains were read from a single sample in a study of T cell responses to AZD1222 COVID-19 vaccine. Sequenced by immunoSEQ multiplex PCR; TCRdb stores in-frame clones only, minus some. Seen here are over 130,000 clones, 90% observed once, and the top ten hold about 3.3%. The material sequenced was peripheral blood, taken 28 days after the second AZD1222 dose. These receptors were collected from an adult who received the AZD1222 COVID-19 vaccine. CDR3s include the opening cysteine and the closing phenylalanine or tryptophan. D genes are given only for firm matches. The size field is filled for only some rows; it gives once, few, many or a size class.

V	J	size	D	CDR3	DNA
TRBV5-1	TRBJ1-5	.	.	CASTPEGGNNQPQHF	TGCGCCAGCACCCCTGAGGGGGGAAACAATCAGCCCCAGCATTTT
TRBV5-1	TRBJ2-1	.	TRBD2	CASSLLSGISYNEQFF	TGCGCCAGCAGCTTGCTAAGCGGGATCTCCTACAATGAGCAGTTCTTC
TRBV19	TRBJ1-1	.	.	CATQPRGTDTEAFF	TGTGCCACCCAACCAAGGGGCACGGACACTGAAGCTTTCTTT
TRBV3-1/TRBV3-2	TRBJ2-5	once	TRBD2	CASVLAGGSDRETQYF	TGTGCCAGCGTCCTAGCCGGGGGGAGTGATCGAGAGACCCAGTACTTC
TRBV19	TRBJ1-4	.	TRBD1	CASTRQGARTNEKLFF	TGTGCCAGTACCAGACAGGGGGCGCGAACTAATGAAAAACTGTTTTTT
TRBV7-6	TRBJ2-7	once	.	CASSLSQGISYEQYF	TGTGCCAGCAGCTTATCACAGGGTATCTCCTACGAGCAGTACTTC
TRBV19	TRBJ1-1	.	.	CANREQAFF	TGTGCCAACCGTGAACAAGCTTTCTTT
TRBV19	TRBJ1-5	.	.	CASSTTAGSNQPQHF	TGTGCCAGTAGTACAACGGCAGGCAGCAATCAGCCCCAGCATTTT
TRBV4-1	TRBJ2-2	few	.	CASSQGPNTGELFF	TGCGCCAGCAGCCAGGGACCGAACACCGGGGAGCTGTTTTTT
TRBV5-4	TRBJ2-5	.	TRBD1	CASSRDRGQETQYF	TGTGCCAGCAGCAGGGACAGGGGTCAAGAGACCCAGTACTTC
TRBV19	TRBJ2-2	.	TRBD1	CASRAGGNTGELFF	TGTGCCAGTAGGGCAGGGGGAAACACCGGGGAGCTGTTTTTT
TRBV30	TRBJ1-1	.	.	CAWTGFLSTEAFF	TGTGCCTGGACAGGGTTCCTTAGCACTGAAGCTTTCTTT
TRBV28	TRBJ2-7	.	.	CASTVGAYEQYF	TGTGCCAGCACGGTTGGAGCCTACGAGCAGTACTTC
TRBV7-9	TRBJ2-1	.	.	CASSFALGLEQFF	TGTGCCAGCAGCTTCGCCCTGGGTCTGGAGCAGTTCTTC
TRBV6-6	TRBJ1-1	once	.	CASSYIMGWNTEAFF	TGTGCCAGCAGTTACATTATGGGGTGGAACACTGAAGCTTTCTTT
TRBV5-6	TRBJ2-3	.	.	CASSLGLSSTDTQYF	TGTGCCAGCAGCTTGGGGCTATCTAGCACAGATACGCAGTATTTT
TRBV19	TRBJ1-5	few	TRBD1	CASNDRVGNQPQHF	TGTGCCAGTAACGACAGGGTGGGCAATCAGCCCCAGCATTTT
TRBV3-1/TRBV3-2	TRBJ2-3	.	TRBD2	CASSPRDYYGTQYF	TGTGCCAGCAGCCCCCGGGACTACTACGGTACGCAGTATTTT
TRBV3-1/TRBV3-2	TRBJ1-6	.	TRBD1	CASSQGGTVDNSPLHF	TGTGCCAGCAGCCAAGGGGGGACAGTGGATAATTCACCCCTCCACTTT
TRBV7-9	TRBJ2-7	.	.	CASSLVLGTYEQYF	TGTGCCAGCAGCTTAGTACTGGGAACCTACGAGCAGTACTTC
TRBV11-2	TRBJ2-1	.	.	CASSSPGVGEQFF	TGTGCCAGCAGCAGCCCCGGGGTAGGTGAGCAGTTCTTC
TRBV28	TRBJ1-2	.	.	CASTLLGGNYGYTF	TGTGCCAGCACACTCCTGGGTGGTAACTATGGCTACACCTTC
TRBV27	TRBJ1-6	.	.	CASSDTLQGRHSPLHF	TGTGCCAGCAGTGATACCCTACAGGGTCGACATTCACCCCTCCACTTT
TRBV6-2/TRBV6-3	TRBJ2-7	.	TRBD1	CASSPGQLSYEQYF	TGTGCCAGCAGCCCGGGACAGCTCTCCTACGAGCAGTACTTC
TRBV5-6	TRBJ1-5	.	TRBD1	CASRLGQGDQPQHF	TGTGCCAGCAGACTAGGACAGGGGGATCAGCCCCAGCATTTT
TRBV5-6	TRBJ1-5	.	.	CASSQGRINQPQHF	TGTGCCAGCAGCCAAGGACGGATTAATCAGCCCCAGCATTTT
TRBV28	TRBJ1-1	once	.	CASSLIWQGRIEAFF	TGTGCCAGCAGTTTAATCTGGCAGGGGAGGATTGAAGCTTTCTTT
TRBV4-1	TRBJ1-3	.	TRBD1	CASSHPTGGNTIYF	TGCGCCAGCAGCCACCCGACAGGGGGAAACACCATATATTTT
TRBV30	TRBJ1-1	.	.	CAWIRGSTEAFF	TGTGCCTGGATACGGGGGAGCACTGAAGCTTTCTTT
TRBV19	TRBJ1-1	.	.	CASMGATPLGVTEAFF	TGTGCCAGTATGGGGGCAACTCCCCTGGGGGTGACTGAAGCTTTCTTT
TRBV7-9	TRBJ1-2	.	.	CASSFRAPGYTF	TGTGCCAGCAGCTTCCGTGCACCTGGCTACACCTTC
TRBV2	TRBJ1-3	.	.	CASSGLSRNTIYF	TGTGCCAGCAGTGGGCTTTCTAGAAACACCATATATTTT
TRBV6-2/TRBV6-3	TRBJ2-1	.	TRBD2	CASSQGGSGRNEQFF	TGTGCCAGCAGTCAAGGGGGTAGCGGGAGGAATGAGCAGTTCTTC
TRBV6-5	TRBJ1-3	.	.	CASSYGVSGNTIYF	TGTGCCAGCAGTTACGGGGTTTCTGGAAACACCATATATTTT
TRBV9	TRBJ1-5	.	TRBD1	CASSPGQGARGNQPQHF	TGTGCCAGCAGCCCGGGACAGGGGGCGCGGGGCAATCAGCCCCAGCATTTT
TRBV10-3	TRBJ1-3	.	.	CAIRGLSGNTIYF	TGTGCCATCAGGGGGCTGAGTGGAAACACCATATATTTT
TRBV27	TRBJ2-7	.	.	CASYTQGGLEQYF	TGTGCCAGCTATACCCAGGGGGGGCTTGAGCAGTACTTC
TRBV9	TRBJ1-3	.	TRBD1	CASSGGQGRNTIYF	TGTGCCAGCAGCGGGGGACAGGGTCGGAACACCATATATTTT
TRBV4-2	TRBJ1-5	.	.	CASSPRVGGQEPQHF	TGTGCCAGCAGCCCCCGAGTGGGGGGCCAAGAGCCCCAGCATTTT
TRBV27	TRBJ2-6	once	TRBD1	CASSWDRAGANVLTF	TGTGCCAGCAGTTGGGACAGGGCTGGGGCCAACGTCCTGACTTTC
TRBV7-9	TRBJ1-1	.	TRBD1	CASRGQGAWAFF	TGTGCCAGCAGGGGACAGGGGGCATGGGCTTTCTTT
TRBV7-2	TRBJ1-4	.	.	CASSLNRQEKLFF	TGTGCCAGCAGCCTTAATCGGCAGGAAAAACTGTTTTTT
TRBV5-5	TRBJ1-1	.	.	CASSWDGLMNTEAFF	TGTGCCAGCAGCTGGGACGGTTTAATGAACACTGAAGCTTTCTTT
TRBV4-2	TRBJ2-2	.	.	CASSRLSLSNTGELFF	TGTGCCAGCAGCCGCCTCTCTTTATCGAACACCGGGGAGCTGTTTTTT
TRBV27	TRBJ2-1	.	.	CASSFIGGDSYNEQFF	TGTGCCAGCAGTTTTATAGGGGGAGACTCCTACAATGAGCAGTTCTTC
TRBV4-1	TRBJ2-3	.	.	CASSQDSPAGTDTQYF	TGCGCCAGCAGCCAAGACTCCCCAGCGGGCACAGATACGCAGTATTTT
TRBV4-2	TRBJ1-4	.	TRBD1	CASSQGTGEGEKLFF	TGTGCCAGCAGCCAAGGGACAGGGGAGGGTGAAAAACTGTTTTTT
TRBV7-8	TRBJ1-2	.	.	CASSFGPAFYGYTF	TGTGCCAGCAGCTTCGGACCCGCATTCTATGGCTACACCTTC
TRBV19	TRBJ2-1	.	TRBD2	CASSGGPSGPYNEQFF	TGTGCCAGTAGTGGGGGGCCTAGCGGGCCCTACAATGAGCAGTTCTTC
TRBV19	TRBJ2-3	once	TRBD2	CASSAGTSGTSTDTQYF	TGTGCCAGTAGTGCCGGGACTAGCGGTACTAGCACAGATACGCAGTATTTT
TRBV19	TRBJ2-1	once	.	CASSRGPSYNEQFF	TGTGCCAGTAGTCGGGGGCCATCCTACAATGAGCAGTTCTTC
TRBV7-8	TRBJ1-5	.	.	CASSLDSLNQPQHF	TGTGCCAGCAGCTTGGACAGCCTCAATCAGCCCCAGCATTTT
TRBV6-5	TRBJ2-3	.	.	CASRRGGSTDTQYF	TGTGCCAGCCGCCGAGGCGGGAGCACAGATACGCAGTATTTT
TRBV4-1	TRBJ1-5	.	.	CASSPEGKQPQHF	TGCGCCAGCAGCCCAGAGGGGAAGCAGCCCCAGCATTTT
TRBV30	TRBJ1-1	.	.	CAWSQGPVAFF	TGTGCCTGGTCCCAGGGCCCGGTAGCTTTCTTT
TRBV7-2	TRBJ1-6	.	TRBD1	CASSSSQTGTNSPLHF	TGTGCCAGCAGCTCGTCCCAGACAGGGACCAATTCACCCCTCCACTTT
TRBV19	TRBJ2-1	.	TRBD1	CASSMGQGAYNEQFF	TGTGCCAGTAGTATGGGGCAGGGGGCCTACAATGAGCAGTTCTTC
TRBV6-1	TRBJ2-6	.	.	CASSENGANVLTF	TGTGCCAGCAGTGAAAATGGGGCCAACGTCCTGACTTTC
TRBV4-2	TRBJ2-1	.	.	CASSQEVPQNNEQFF	TGTGCCAGCAGCCAAGAGGTTCCCCAAAACAATGAGCAGTTCTTC
TRBV2	TRBJ2-3	.	.	CASSEAGFTDTQYF	TGTGCCAGCAGTGAGGCAGGATTCACAGATACGCAGTATTTT